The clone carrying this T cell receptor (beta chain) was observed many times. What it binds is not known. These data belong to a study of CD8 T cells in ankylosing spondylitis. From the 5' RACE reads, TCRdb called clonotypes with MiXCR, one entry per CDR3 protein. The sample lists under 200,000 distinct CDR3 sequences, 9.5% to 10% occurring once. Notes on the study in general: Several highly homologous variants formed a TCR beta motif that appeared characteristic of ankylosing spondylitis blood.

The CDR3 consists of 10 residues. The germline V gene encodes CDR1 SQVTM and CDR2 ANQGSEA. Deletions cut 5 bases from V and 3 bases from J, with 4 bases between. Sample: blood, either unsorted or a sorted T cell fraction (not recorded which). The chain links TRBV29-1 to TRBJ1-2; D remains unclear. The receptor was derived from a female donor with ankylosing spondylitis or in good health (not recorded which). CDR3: CSVRDYGYTF. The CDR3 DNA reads TGCAGCGTTAGGGACTATGGCTACACCTTC.